The present T cell receptor (beta chain) was sequenced within a study of T cells after posttransplantation cyclophosphamide. Study conclusions and caveats: Tissue-infiltrating T cells from skin or gut overlapped little with blood T cells.

A note on this clone: Its antigen is as yet unknown.

Controls had myeloablative marrow grafts with methotrexate and calcineurin inhibitor, sampled at 1 year. Generated by immunoSEQ multiplex PCR, the TCRdb table keeps only in-frame clones and is missing some. The sample yields more than 15,000 clones, 85% seen once. The CDR3 is 15 amino acids. V was trimmed by 4 bases and J by 3 bases, leaving 15 bases between them. The germline gives CDR1 SGHNT, CDR2 YYREEE (reference sequence). The source was PBMCs, collected after allogeneic stem cell transplant with calcineurin inhibitor and methotrexate. The chain carries TRBV5-4 and TRBJ2-3, with a possible D match to TRBD2 (7 bases). The receptor comes from a female patient aged 18 to 30 who received an allogeneic stem cell transplant from an unrelated donor, was CMV-positive, and had acute and chronic GVHD. The graft donor may account for some of the T cells. The CDR3 DNA is TGTGCCAGCAGCGGGAGGGGGAGTGGAACAGATACGCAGTATTTT. It is translated as CASSGRGSGTDTQYF.